A single sample is the source of the 9 T cell receptor beta chains below, sequenced in a study of blood T cell repertoires in COVID-19. Assay: immunoSEQ multiplex PCR; the TCRdb copy retains only in-frame clones and omits some. Altogether about 130,000 clones are present, about 80% being singletons, with the ten largest covering 3%. The sequencing input was peripheral blood. The receptors come from a woman of 80 years or more with acute or convalescent COVID-19.

Notes on this clone: At the DNA level, this CDR3 is encoded by other sequences in the same sample as well. The chain employs TRBV6-1 and TRBJ2-1; TRBD2 agrees at 10 bases. V lost 3 bases to trimming and J lost 7 bases; unmatched junction nucleotides: 3. This CDR3 contains 14 residues. The V gene's germline CDR1 is MNHNS and CDR2 SASEGT. CDR3 DNA: TGTGCCAGCAGTGATACTAGCGGGGTGAATGAGCAGTTCTTC. Translation gives CASSDTSGVNEQFF.

V usage is TRBV11-2 and J usage is TRBJ1-2; no clear D. The CDR3 is made up of 18 amino acids. The V gene lost 5 bases and the J gene lost 2 bases, with 24 bases spanning the gap. CDR1 is SGHAT and CDR2 is FQNNGV in the germline V gene. The CDR3 loop is CASSLLRGKSEQNYGYTF. CDR3 nucleotide sequence: TGTGCCAGCAGCCTACTGCGAGGGAAATCAGAGCAGAACTATGGCTACACCTTC.

The chain has TRBV19 and TRBJ2-5; 9 bases are shared with TRBD1. The CDR3 length is 14 residues. CDR1 and CDR2 (germline): LNHDA, SQIVND (reference sequence). Trimming at V came to 6 bases and at J to 2 bases, leaving 4 bases not matched to a gene. The CDR3 is CASSRDRAQETQYF. The CDR3 nucleotides read TGTGCCAGTAGCCGGGACAGGGCTCAAGAGACCCAGTACTTC.

The gene calls are TRBV19 and TRBJ1-1; no definite D call. Trimming cost V 7 bases and J 1 base, with 13 bases left between them. CDR1 and CDR2 from the germline V gene are LNHDA and SQIVND (reference sequence). The CDR3 extends over 14 amino acids. The CDR3 protein is CASTSLGGNTEAFF. The CDR3 region has the DNA TGTGCCAGTACTTCCCTTGGCGGGAACACTGAAGCTTTCTTT.

The rearrangement joins TRBV2 to TRBJ1-2; TRBD1 aligns across 7 bases. V dropped 9 bases and J dropped 3; count of bases not matched to a gene: 10. The CDR3 totals 14 residues. Germline-derived CDR1 and CDR2 are SNHLY and FYNNEI. The CDR3 protein is CASKPGQSHYGYTF. CDR3 DNA sequence: TGTGCCAGTAAACCGGGACAGTCGCACTATGGCTACACCTTC.

The genes are TRBV19 and TRBJ1-2, with D perhaps matching TRBD1 (6 bases). The CDR3 is made up of 14 amino acids. V was trimmed by 4 bases and J by 6 bases, leaving 15 bases between them. Germline lookup yields CDR1 LNHDA and CDR2 SQIVND (reference sequence). CDR3 region: CASSSLGRGNGYTF. DNA for the CDR3: TGTGCCAGTAGTAGCCTGGGCAGGGGAAATGGCTACACCTTC.

The chain uses TRBV9 and TRBJ1-1, with D possibly matching TRBD1 (6 bases). V was trimmed by 3 bases and J by 1 base, leaving 25 bases between them. This CDR3 spans 19 amino acids. Germline CDR1 and CDR2: SGDLS and YYNGEE. The CDR3 protein is CASSGGETGWGLWNTEAFF. The CDR3 DNA sequence: TGTGCCAGCAGCGGTGGGGAGACAGGTTGGGGGCTTTGGAACACTGAAGCTTTCTTT.

V and J are TRBV27 and TRBJ2-7, with 10 bases aligning to TRBD2. This CDR3 comprises 15 residues. J gave up 2 bases and V 5 bases, and 6 bases lay outside the gene matches. Germline V gene lookup returns CDR1 MNHEY and CDR2 SMNVEV (reference sequence). CDR3 in DNA: TGTGCCAGCAGTCTTCTGAGCGGGGGGGCCTACGAGCAGTACTTC. Protein sequence: CASSLLSGGAYEQYF.

The chain is built from TRBV6-5 and TRBJ1-2; D uncertain. The CDR3 sequence is 14 residues long. V was pared by 8 bases and J by 4 bases, with 17 bases between. Germline lookup yields CDR1 MNHEY and CDR2 SVGAGI. CDR3 bases: TGTGCCAGCTGGGTCGAACAGTTTAGCTATGGCTACACCTTC. The encoded protein is CASWVEQFSYGYTF.